This note documents a single T cell receptor (beta chain) sequence. Its target is unknown. TCRdb ran MiXCR on the 5' RACE reads and lists one entry per CDR3 protein. The table lists about 7,200 distinct CDR3 sequences, about 11% of them singletons. The data stem from a study of spatial heterogeneity in lung cancer. Study findings and constraints: Tumor mutation counts were tracked by expanded intratumoral alpha and beta TCR counts.

Time point specified: sample taken at primary tumor resection. Without sorting, whole RNA was sequenced from tumor, nontumor lung or frozen PBMC. This CDR3 has 14 residues. V was cut by 1 base and J by 7 bases, with 11 bases left in between. Germline V gene sequence: CDR1 SEHNR, CDR2 FQNEAQ (reference sequence). Sample: lung tumor tissue, taken at surgery. The chain has TRBV7-9 and TRBJ1-5; TRBD1 might be the D (5 bases). This receptor was taken from a female donor with early-stage non-small cell lung cancer. CDR3 sequence (DNA): TGTGCCAGCAGCTTAGATCAGGGAGGCCAGCCCCAGCATTTT. Translation: CASSLDQGGQPQHF.